This TCR beta chain was recovered during a study of T-cell reconstitution after alpha-beta-depleted transplantation in children. Germline V CDR1 and CDR2: SGHRS, YFSETQ. The V and J ends lost 3 bases and 10 bases, in that order; junction bases with no gene match: 10. This CDR3 has 14 amino acids. This sample's TCRbeta library carried unique molecular identifier barcodes. TCRdb independently ran MiXCR on the PCR reads; one entry per CDR3 protein. The table records some 490,000 distinct CDR3 sequences, under 15% of them present only once. This TCR came from a human donor who donated a stem cell graft to a child with combined immunodeficiency. Here the sequenced sample was PBMCs from the stem cell graft donor, taken from the stem cell graft. V is TRBV5-1 and J is TRBJ1-2; 9 nucleotides agree with TRBD1. This chain's CDR3 is CASSSQGQGVDYTF. The CDR3 DNA follows: TGCGCCAGCAGCTCGCAGGGACAGGGAGTAGACTACACCTTC.